This T cell receptor beta chain came from a study of control samples from healthy donors and cancer patients. The CDR3 extends over 14 amino acids. J was trimmed by 9 bases and V by 5 bases; bases with no gene match: 7. CDR1 SGHTA and CDR2 FQGNSA come from the germline V gene. Repertoires were generated with immunoSEQ multiplex PCR, while TCRdb's copy carries only in-frame clones and drops some. Altogether 150,000 to 200,000 clones are present, around 95% being singletons, with the ten largest covering approximately 4%. The sequence was collected from a woman aged 60-75 years in good health. Material for sequencing was blood. The V and J genes are TRBV7-2 and TRBJ2-5; 12 bases match TRBD2. CDR3 DNA sequence: TGTGCCAGCAGCGAACTAGCGGGGGGCGGGGCCCAGTACTTC. Translated: CASSELAGGGAQYF.